This T cell receptor (beta chain) was found in a study of blood T cell repertoires in COVID-19. For the study at large: The cDNA or gDNA used as material had been derived from T cells, B-cell-depleted T cells, or PBMCs.

Between the trimmed V and J ends, which lost 1 base and 8 bases, there was a span of 24 bases. This CDR3 is built from 18 residues. Per germline, CDR1 MDHEN and CDR2 SYDVKM. In the original workflow: Reference gene primers were amplified, and this amplification served to estimate nucleated cell counts. TCRdb keeps only in-frame clones here, not all; method: immunoSEQ multiplex PCR. V and J calls and clone size come straight from that table; D and trimming were deduced from the DNA. This table has a few hundred thousand clones, around nine tenths appearing once. The sequenced sample consisted of peripheral blood. The J gene is TRBJ1-3, the V gene TRBV28; D gene ambiguous. This TCR derives from a man in his sixties who had recovered from COVID-19. The CDR3 sequence: CASSLSPFSGRVWDTIYF. For the CDR3, the DNA is TGTGCCAGCAGTTTATCTCCATTTTCTGGTCGGGTATGGGACACCATATATTTT.